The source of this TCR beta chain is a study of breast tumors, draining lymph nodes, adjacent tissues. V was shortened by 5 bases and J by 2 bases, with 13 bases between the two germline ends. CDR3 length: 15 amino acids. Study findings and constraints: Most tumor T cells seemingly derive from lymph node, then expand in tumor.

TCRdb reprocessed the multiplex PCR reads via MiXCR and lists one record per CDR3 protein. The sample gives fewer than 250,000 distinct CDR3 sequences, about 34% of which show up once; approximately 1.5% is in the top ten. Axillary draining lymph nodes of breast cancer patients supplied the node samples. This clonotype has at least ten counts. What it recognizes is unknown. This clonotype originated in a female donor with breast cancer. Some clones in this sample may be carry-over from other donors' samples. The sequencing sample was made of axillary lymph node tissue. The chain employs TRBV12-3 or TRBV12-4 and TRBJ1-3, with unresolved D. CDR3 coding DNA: TGTGCCAGCAGTGGGAGGGTGGTGGCTGGAAACACCATATATTTT. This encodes CASSGRVVAGNTIYF.